This T cell receptor beta chain is from a study of T cell responses to AZD1222 COVID-19 vaccine. The study, taken as a whole, reports: Mostly white British, mostly female donors; authors suggested clonal diversity may be underestimated. Only a handful of AZD1222 recipients, several in all, had baseline seropositivity.

Pooled samples include second doses given at about 4 or 12 weeks. CDR3 length: 18 amino acids. Trimming cost V 1 base and J 0 bases, with 16 bases left between them. From germline, CDR1 is SGHAT and CDR2 FQNNGV. As regards this clone: As yet, its antigen is unknown.

Clones were read by immunoSEQ multiplex PCR, and TCRdb kept only the in-frame ones, dropping some. The sample records 190,000 or so clones, approximately 90% being singletons. This receptor was taken from an adult who received the AZD1222 COVID-19 vaccine. The sequencing here drew on peripheral blood, taken 28 days after the second AZD1222 dose. J is TRBJ2-1 and V is TRBV11-2; D may be TRBD2 (5 bases). CDR3 DNA: TGTGCCAGCAGCTTAGGCAGAAAGACTACCCTCTCCTACAATGAGCAGTTCTTC. Protein: CASSLGRKTTLSYNEQFF.